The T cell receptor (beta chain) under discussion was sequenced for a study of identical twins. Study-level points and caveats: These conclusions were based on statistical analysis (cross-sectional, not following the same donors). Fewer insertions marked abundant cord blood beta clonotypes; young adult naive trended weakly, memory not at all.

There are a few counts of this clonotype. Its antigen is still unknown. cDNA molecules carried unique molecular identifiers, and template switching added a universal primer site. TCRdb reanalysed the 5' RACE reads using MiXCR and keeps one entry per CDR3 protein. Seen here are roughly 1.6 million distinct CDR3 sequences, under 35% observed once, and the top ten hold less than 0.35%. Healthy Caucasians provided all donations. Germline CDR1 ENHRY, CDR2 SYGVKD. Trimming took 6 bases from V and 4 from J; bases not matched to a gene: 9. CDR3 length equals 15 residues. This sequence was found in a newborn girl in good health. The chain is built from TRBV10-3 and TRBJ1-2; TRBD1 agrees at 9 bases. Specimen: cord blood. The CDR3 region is CAIRPQGARGYGYTF. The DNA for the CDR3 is TGTGCCATCAGGCCACAGGGGGCGCGGGGCTATGGCTACACCTTC.